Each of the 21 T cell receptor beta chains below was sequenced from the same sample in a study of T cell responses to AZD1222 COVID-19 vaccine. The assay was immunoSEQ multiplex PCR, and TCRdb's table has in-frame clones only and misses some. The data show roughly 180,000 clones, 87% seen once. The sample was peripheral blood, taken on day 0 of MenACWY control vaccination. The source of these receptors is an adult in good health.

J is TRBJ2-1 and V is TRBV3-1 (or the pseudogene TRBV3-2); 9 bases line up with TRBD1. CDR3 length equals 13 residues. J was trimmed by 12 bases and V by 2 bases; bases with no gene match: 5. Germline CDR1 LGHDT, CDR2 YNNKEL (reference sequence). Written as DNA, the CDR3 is TGTGCCAGCAGCCAAAGGGGACAGGGATGGCAGTTCTTC. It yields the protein CASSQRGQGWQFF.

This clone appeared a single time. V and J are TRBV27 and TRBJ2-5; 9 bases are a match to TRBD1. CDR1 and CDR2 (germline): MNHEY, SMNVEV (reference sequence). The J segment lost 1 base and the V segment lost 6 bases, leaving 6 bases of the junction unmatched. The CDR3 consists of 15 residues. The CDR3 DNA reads TGTGCCAGCAGCTTCTTGGACAGGGGCCAAGAGACCCAGTACTTC. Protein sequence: CASSFLDRGQETQYF.

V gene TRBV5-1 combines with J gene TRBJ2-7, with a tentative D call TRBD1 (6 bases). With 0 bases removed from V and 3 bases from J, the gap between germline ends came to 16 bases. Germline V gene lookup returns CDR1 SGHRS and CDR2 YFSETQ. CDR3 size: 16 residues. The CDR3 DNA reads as TGCGCCAGCAGCTTGGCGCACAGGGTGGAGGACTACGAGCAGTACTTC. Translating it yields CASSLAHRVEDYEQYF.

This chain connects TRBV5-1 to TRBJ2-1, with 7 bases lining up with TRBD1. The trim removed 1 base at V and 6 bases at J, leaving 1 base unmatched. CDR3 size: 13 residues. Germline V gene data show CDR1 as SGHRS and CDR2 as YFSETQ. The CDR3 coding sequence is TGCGCCAGCAGCTTGTACAGGGGCAATGAGCAGTTCTTC. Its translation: CASSLYRGNEQFF.

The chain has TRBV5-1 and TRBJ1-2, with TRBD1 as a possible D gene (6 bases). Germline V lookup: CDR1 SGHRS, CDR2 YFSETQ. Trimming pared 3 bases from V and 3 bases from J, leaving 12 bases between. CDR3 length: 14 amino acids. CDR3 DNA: TGCGCCAGCAGCTGGGGGCGAGGGGACTATGGCTACACCTTC. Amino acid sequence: CASSWGRGDYGYTF.

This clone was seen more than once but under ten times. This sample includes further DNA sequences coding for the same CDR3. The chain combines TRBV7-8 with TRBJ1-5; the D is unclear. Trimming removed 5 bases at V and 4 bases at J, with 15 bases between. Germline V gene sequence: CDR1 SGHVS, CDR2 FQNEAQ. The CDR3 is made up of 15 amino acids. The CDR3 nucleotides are TGTGCCAGCAGCCGTGCCGGGTTTTCTAATCAGCCCCAGCATTTT. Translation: CASSRAGFSNQPQHF.

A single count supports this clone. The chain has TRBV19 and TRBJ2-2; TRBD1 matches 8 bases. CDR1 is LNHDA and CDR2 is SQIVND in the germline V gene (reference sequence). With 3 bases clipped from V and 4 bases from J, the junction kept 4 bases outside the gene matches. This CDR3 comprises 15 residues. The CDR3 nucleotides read TGTGCCAGTAGTATTGCGACAGGGGCCACCGGGGAGCTGTTTTTT. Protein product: CASSIATGATGELFF. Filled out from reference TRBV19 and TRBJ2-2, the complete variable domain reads DGGITQSPKYLFRKEGQNVTLSCEQNLNHDAMYWYRQDPGQGLRLIYYSQIVNDFQKGDIAEGYSVSREKKESFPLTVTSAQKNPTAFYLCASSIATGATGELFFGEGSRLTVL.

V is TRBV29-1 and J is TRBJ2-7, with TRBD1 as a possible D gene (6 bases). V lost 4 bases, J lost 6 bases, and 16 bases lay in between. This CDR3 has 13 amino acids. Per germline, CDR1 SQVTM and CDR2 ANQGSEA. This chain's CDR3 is CSVARQRDTEQYF. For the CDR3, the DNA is TGCAGCGTTGCCCGGCAGAGGGACACCGAGCAGTACTTC.

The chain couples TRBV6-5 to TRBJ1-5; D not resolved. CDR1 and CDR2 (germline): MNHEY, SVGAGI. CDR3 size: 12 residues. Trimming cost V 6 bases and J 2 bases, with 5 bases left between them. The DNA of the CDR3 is TGTGCCAGCAGGTCGGGCAATCAGCCCCAGCATTTT. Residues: CASRSGNQPQHF.

CDR3 in DNA: TGCGCCAGCAGCTTGGGCTACAACTCCTACGAGCAGTACTTC. Translation: CASSLGYNSYEQYF. The chain has TRBV5-1 and TRBJ2-7; D gene unclear. Germline lookup yields CDR1 SGHRS and CDR2 YFSETQ. The CDR3 covers 14 residues. V lost 0 bases and J lost 0, with 7 bases in between.

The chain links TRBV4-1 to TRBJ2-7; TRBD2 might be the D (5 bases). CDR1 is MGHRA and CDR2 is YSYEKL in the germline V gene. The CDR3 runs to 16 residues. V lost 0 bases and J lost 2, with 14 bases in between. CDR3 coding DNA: TGCGCCAGCAGCCAAGATCCCAGCGGAGGAGCCTACGAGCAGTACTTC. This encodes CASSQDPSGGAYEQYF.

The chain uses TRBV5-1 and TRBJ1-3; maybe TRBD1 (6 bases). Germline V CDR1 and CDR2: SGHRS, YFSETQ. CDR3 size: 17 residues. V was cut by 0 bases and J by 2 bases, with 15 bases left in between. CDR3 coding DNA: TGCGCCAGCAGCTTGGTGGGGGCAGTTCCACCTGGAAACACCATATATTTT. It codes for CASSLVGAVPPGNTIYF.

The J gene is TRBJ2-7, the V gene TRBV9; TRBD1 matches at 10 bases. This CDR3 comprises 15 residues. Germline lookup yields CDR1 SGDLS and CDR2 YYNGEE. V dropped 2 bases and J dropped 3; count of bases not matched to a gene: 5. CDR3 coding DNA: TGTGCCAGCAGCGTTGGGACAGGGGTTAACTACGAGCAGTACTTC. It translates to CASSVGTGVNYEQYF.

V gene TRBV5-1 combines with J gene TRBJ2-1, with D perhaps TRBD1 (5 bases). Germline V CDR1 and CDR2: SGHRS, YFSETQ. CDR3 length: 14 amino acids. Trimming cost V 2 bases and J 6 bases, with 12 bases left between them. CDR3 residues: CASSFRGGSNEQFF. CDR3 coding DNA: TGCGCCAGCAGCTTTAGGGGCGGATCCAATGAGCAGTTCTTC.

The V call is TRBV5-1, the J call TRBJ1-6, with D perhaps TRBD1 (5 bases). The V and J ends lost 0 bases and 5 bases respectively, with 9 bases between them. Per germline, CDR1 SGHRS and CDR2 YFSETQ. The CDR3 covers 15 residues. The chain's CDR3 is CASSLVRQNNSPLHF. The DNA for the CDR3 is TGCGCCAGCAGCTTGGTCCGACAGAATAATTCACCCCTCCACTTT. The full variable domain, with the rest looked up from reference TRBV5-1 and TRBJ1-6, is KAGVTQTPRYLIKTRGQQVTLSCSPISGHRSVSWYQQTPGQGLQFLFEYFSETQRNKGNFPGRFSGRQFSNSRSEMNVSTLELGDSALYLCASSLVRQNNSPLHFGNGTRLTVT.

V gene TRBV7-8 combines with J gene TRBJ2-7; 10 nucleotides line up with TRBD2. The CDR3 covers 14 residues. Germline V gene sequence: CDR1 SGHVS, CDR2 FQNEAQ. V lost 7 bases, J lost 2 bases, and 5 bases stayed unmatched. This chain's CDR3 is CASTIGLAAYEQYF. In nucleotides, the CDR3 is TGTGCCAGCACCATCGGACTAGCGGCCTACGAGCAGTACTTC.

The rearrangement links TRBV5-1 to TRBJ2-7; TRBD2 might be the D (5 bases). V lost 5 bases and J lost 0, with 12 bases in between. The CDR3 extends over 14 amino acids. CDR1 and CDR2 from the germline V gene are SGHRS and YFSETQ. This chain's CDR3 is CASRILESSYEQYF. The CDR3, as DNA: TGCGCCAGCAGGATACTAGAGAGCTCCTACGAGCAGTACTTC.

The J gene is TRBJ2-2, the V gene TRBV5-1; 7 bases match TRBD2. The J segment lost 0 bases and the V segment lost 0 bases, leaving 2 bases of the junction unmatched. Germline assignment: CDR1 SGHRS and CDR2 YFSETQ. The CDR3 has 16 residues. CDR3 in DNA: TGCGCCAGCAGCTTGGCTCTAGCGGCGAACACCGGGGAGCTGTTTTTT. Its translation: CASSLALAANTGELFF.

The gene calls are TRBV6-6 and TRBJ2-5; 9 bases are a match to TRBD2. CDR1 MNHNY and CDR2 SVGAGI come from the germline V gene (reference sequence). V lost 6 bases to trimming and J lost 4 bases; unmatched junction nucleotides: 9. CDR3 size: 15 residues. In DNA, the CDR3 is TGTGCCAGCAGCCCCGTGCGGGAGGGGGGAGAGACCCAGTACTTC. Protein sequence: CASSPVREGGETQYF.

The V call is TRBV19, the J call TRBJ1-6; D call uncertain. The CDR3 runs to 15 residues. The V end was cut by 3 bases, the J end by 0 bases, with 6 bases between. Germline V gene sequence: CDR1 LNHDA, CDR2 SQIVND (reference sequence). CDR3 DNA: TGTGCCAGTAGTATTGGAGCCTCCTATAATTCACCCCTCCACTTT. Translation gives CASSIGASYNSPLHF.

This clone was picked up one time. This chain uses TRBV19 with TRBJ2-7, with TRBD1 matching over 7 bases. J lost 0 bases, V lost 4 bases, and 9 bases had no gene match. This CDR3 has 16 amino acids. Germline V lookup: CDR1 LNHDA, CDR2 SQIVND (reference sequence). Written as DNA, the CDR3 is TGTGCCAGTAGTACAGGGGGTGACCCTGGCTCCTACGAGCAGTACTTC. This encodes CASSTGGDPGSYEQYF.